These 26 T cell receptor beta chains originate from one sample sequenced in a study of OX40 agonist ivuxolimab in advanced cancers. Assay used: immunoSEQ multiplex PCR; TCRdb lists only in-frame clones, some missing. This sample has around 110,000 clones; 85% to 95% occur once, and the top ten carry roughly 1.3%. The input for sequencing was CD4+ or CD8+ T cells sorted from blood, taken in a trial of the OX40 agonist ivuxolimab. The receptors derive from an adult with an advanced solid tumor such as melanoma, head and neck, liver or kidney cancer.

This chain uses TRBV11-1 with TRBJ2-3; D possibly corresponds to TRBD2 (6 bases). Germline CDR1 is SGHAT and CDR2 is FQDESV (reference sequence). CDR3 length: 15 residues. Trimming cost V 6 bases and J 4 bases, with 17 bases left between them. CDR3 protein: CASSPAGRGPDTQYF. The CDR3 DNA follows: TGTGCCAGCAGTCCTGCGGGAAGAGGCCCAGATACGCAGTATTTT.

The V call is TRBV7-3, the J call TRBJ2-5, with TRBD2 identical over 12 bases. Looked up from germline, CDR1 is SGHTA and CDR2 is FQGTGA. The CDR3 spans 19 residues. V lost 0 bases to trimming and J lost 4 bases; unmatched junction nucleotides: 12. The CDR3 coding sequence is TGTGCCAGCAGCTTAACCCCTCTAGCGGGAGGGCCCTCTGGAGAGACCCAGTACTTC. Encoded protein: CASSLTPLAGGPSGETQYF.

This chain uses TRBV10-1 with TRBJ2-3; 13 nucleotides match TRBD2. This CDR3 comprises 19 residues. The ends lost 4 bases at V and 0 bases at J; junction bases unmatched: 10. Looked up from germline, CDR1 is WNHNN and CDR2 is SYGVQD (reference sequence). DNA of the CDR3: TGCGCCAGCAGTGGGACTAGCGGGAGCCGTAAGGCTAGCACAGATACGCAGTATTTT. Translated: CASSGTSGSRKASTDTQYF.

The chain combines TRBV5-6 with TRBJ2-7; TRBD1 is a possible D gene (6 bases). The germline V and J ends were trimmed by 4 bases and 0 bases, with 14 bases remaining between them. CDR3 length: 15 residues. CDR1 is SGHDT and CDR2 is YYEEEE in the germline V gene. The DNA for the CDR3 is TGTGCCAGCAGCCCCAGACAGGCTCCCTCCTACGAGCAGTACTTC. This translates into CASSPRQAPSYEQYF.

The chain uses TRBV19 and TRBJ1-6; the match to TRBD1 covers 12 bases. CDR1 is LNHDA, CDR2 SQIVND, per germline (reference sequence). Trimming took 5 bases from V and 7 from J; bases not matched to a gene: 3. This CDR3 contains 15 residues. CDR3 DNA: TGTGCCAGTAGTCCCGGGACAGGGGGCAATTCACCCCTCCACTTT. Amino acids: CASSPGTGGNSPLHF.

A single count supports this clone. J is TRBJ1-3 and V is TRBV6-6, with a possible D match to TRBD1 (6 bases). The CDR3 length is 15 residues. Germline V gene lookup returns CDR1 MNHNY and CDR2 SVGAGI (reference sequence). The ends were cut back, 2 bases at V and 3 bases at J, with 11 bases in the middle. The CDR3 bases are TGTGCCAGCAGTTACGATGGGGGGCATGGAAACACCATATATTTT. Its translation is CASSYDGGHGNTIYF.

This clone was observed once. This chain joins TRBV6-4 and TRBJ1-1; D gene unclear. The CDR3 loop spans 13 amino acids. V was shortened by 6 bases and J by 1 base, with 9 bases between the two germline ends. Germline V CDR1 and CDR2: MRHNA, SNTAGT. This CDR3 reads CASSATGNTEAFF. In nucleotides, the CDR3 is TGTGCCAGCAGCGCGACGGGGAACACTGAAGCTTTCTTT.

The V gene is TRBV19, the J gene TRBJ1-3; D is perhaps TRBD1 (6 bases). Between the trimmed V and J ends, which lost 3 bases and 4 bases, there was a span of 13 bases. Germline CDR1 LNHDA, CDR2 SQIVND (reference sequence). The CDR3 extends over 15 amino acids. The chain's CDR3 is CASSMVGGTGNTIYF. CDR3 DNA: TGTGCCAGTAGTATGGTCGGGGGCACCGGAAACACCATATATTTT.

The V call is TRBV28, the J call TRBJ2-3, with TRBD1 identical over 8 bases. The germline V gene encodes CDR1 MDHEN and CDR2 SYDVKM. CDR3 length: 15 residues. The V segment lost 3 bases and the J segment 3 bases; nucleotides outside the gene matches: 5. DNA for the CDR3: TGTGCCAGCAGTTTGACAGGGGCTGGGACAGATACGCAGTATTTT. Residues: CASSLTGAGTDTQYF.

The chain uses TRBV28 and TRBJ1-5, with a tentative D call TRBD1 (5 bases). This CDR3 has 15 amino acids. Looked up from germline, CDR1 is MDHEN and CDR2 is SYDVKM. The germline V and J ends were trimmed by 3 bases and 2 bases, with 11 bases remaining between them. The CDR3 region is CASSFGQGGNQPQHF. For the CDR3, the DNA is TGTGCCAGCAGTTTTGGCCAGGGAGGCAATCAGCCCCAGCATTTT.

This chain links TRBV27 with TRBJ1-3, with 7 positions matching TRBD1. The V gene's germline CDR1 is MNHEY and CDR2 SMNVEV (reference sequence). The V gene end was trimmed by 6 bases and the J gene end by 2 bases; junction bases not matched to a gene: 4. The CDR3 covers 14 residues. The CDR3 DNA is TGTGCCAGCAGGACCGGGACAGCTGGAAACACCATATATTTT. Protein: CASRTGTAGNTIYF.

The genes are TRBV7-6 and TRBJ2-7, with D possibly being TRBD1 (6 bases). CDR1 and CDR2 (germline): SGHVS, FNYEAQ. V was pared by 3 bases and J by 6 bases, with 21 bases between. This CDR3 has 16 amino acids. CDR3 in amino acids: CASSFLSGAQVGEQYF. The CDR3 DNA follows: TGTGCCAGCAGCTTCCTGTCAGGGGCTCAGGTCGGCGAGCAGTACTTC.

This clone was counted a single time. V is TRBV30 and J is TRBJ1-2, with D unclear. CDR1 and CDR2 (germline): GTSNPN, SVGIG (reference sequence). V lost 0 bases and J lost 6, with 14 bases in between. The CDR3 consists of 14 residues. The CDR3 protein is CAWSVRSQADGYTF. The CDR3 coding sequence is TGTGCCTGGAGTGTACGTTCCCAGGCCGATGGCTACACCTTC. Using reference TRBV30 and TRBJ1-2 for the parts outside the CDR3, the full variable domain is SQTIHQWPATLVQPVGSPLSLECTVEGTSNPNLYWYRQAAGRGLQLLFYSVGIGQISSEVPQNLSASRPQDRQFILSSKKLLLSDSGFYLCAWSVRSQADGYTFGSGTRLTVV.

The chain is built from TRBV5-1 and TRBJ2-7; 10 bases are a match to TRBD1. This CDR3 spans 14 amino acids. Trimming removed 3 bases from V and 1 base from J; junction bases left unmatched: 1. CDR1 is SGHRS, CDR2 YFSETQ, per germline. The DNA for the CDR3 is TGCGCCAGCAGCTGGGGACAGGGGTCCTACGAGCAGTACTTC. Protein product: CASSWGQGSYEQYF.

The chain combines TRBV4-3 with TRBJ2-7; no reliable D call. This CDR3 has 17 amino acids. The germline gives CDR1 LGHNA, CDR2 YSLEER. V was pared by 0 bases and J by 1 base, with 16 bases between. CDR3 nucleotide sequence: TGCGCCAGCAGCCAAGATCTGGCAGCTACCATTTCCTACGAGCAGTACTTC. It specifies CASSQDLAATISYEQYF.

J is TRBJ2-3 and V is TRBV7-2; 11 bases match TRBD2. The CDR3 has 17 amino acids. Germline CDR1 SGHTA, CDR2 FQGNSA. Losses at the gene ends were 4 bases for V and 2 bases for J; bases not matched to a gene: 8. The CDR3 coding sequence is TGTGCCAGCAGCTCACGACTAGCGGGAAAGAACACAGATACGCAGTATTTT. Translation: CASSSRLAGKNTDTQYF.

The chain combines TRBV27 with TRBJ2-7; D could derive from TRBD1 or TRBD2 (5 bases each). Per the germline V gene, CDR1 is MNHEY and CDR2 is SMNVEV (reference sequence). Trimming shortened V by 6 bases and J by 7 bases, and 16 bases separated the two germline ends. The CDR3 consists of 13 residues. This CDR3 is CASRRSGTEEQYF. In DNA, the CDR3 is TGTGCCAGCAGGCGATCCGGGACGGAAGAGCAGTACTTC.

This chain joins TRBV30 and TRBJ2-7, with TRBD2 as a possible D gene (6 bases). The CDR3 totals 12 residues. V was cut by 2 bases and J by 2 bases, with 7 bases left in between. Germline CDR1 is GTSNPN and CDR2 is SVGIG (reference sequence). The CDR3 bases are TGTGCCTGGAGTCCGGGGGCCTACGAGCAGTACTTC. Encoded protein: CAWSPGAYEQYF.

This clone has just one count. V usage is TRBV10-3 and J usage is TRBJ1-2, with D perhaps matching TRBD1 (5 bases). The V gene's germline CDR1 is ENHRY and CDR2 SYGVKD. The CDR3 length is 15 residues. The germline V and J ends were trimmed by 6 bases and 3 bases, with 17 bases remaining between them. The chain's CDR3 is CAIRGEGVSDYGYTF. CDR3 DNA: TGTGCCATCAGGGGGGAAGGGGTATCAGACTATGGCTACACCTTC.

This rearrangement joins TRBV18 to TRBJ1-2, with 7 nucleotides matching TRBD1. The ends lost 3 bases at V and 3 bases at J; junction bases unmatched: 1. Germline values: CDR1 KGHSH, CDR2 LQKENI. This CDR3 contains 13 residues. The CDR3: CASSPGQYYGYTF. For the CDR3, the DNA is TGTGCCAGCTCACCGGGACAGTACTATGGCTACACCTTC.

In DNA, the CDR3 is TGTGCCAGCAGCGCTAGGGGGACAGGGGAAAATGAAAAACTGTTTTTT. Its protein is CASSARGTGENEKLFF. The chain employs TRBV7-9 and TRBJ1-4, with TRBD1 matching 10 bases. The CDR3 length is 16 residues. V was pared by 5 bases and J by 5 bases, with 8 bases of the junction left unmatched. The germline V gene has CDR1 SEHNR and CDR2 FQNEAQ (reference sequence).

This chain links TRBV5-6 with TRBJ2-5; D perhaps matches TRBD1 (5 bases). Gene TRBJ2-7 matches the end of the DNA better, so the J call may be wrong. This CDR3 spans 16 amino acids. The V gene's germline CDR1 is SGHDT and CDR2 YYEEEE. Written as DNA, the CDR3 is TGTGCCAGCAGCTTGGACCCCGGCAGGGCCCCCTACGAGCAGTACTTC. Translation gives CASSLDPGRAPYEQYF.

The chain uses TRBV5-4 and TRBJ2-1, with TRBD2 identical over 14 bases. The CDR3 spans 17 residues. CDR1 and CDR2 from the germline V gene are SGHNT and YYREEE (reference sequence). Unmatched junction bases numbered 7, after V lost 2 bases and J lost 6 bases. CDR3 nucleotides: TGTGCCAGCAGCTTTCCGGGACTAGCGGGAGCCGGCAATGAGCAGTTCTTC. Its translation: CASSFPGLAGAGNEQFF.

The V call is TRBV2, the J call TRBJ2-5, with no clear D. This CDR3 contains 12 residues. Germline CDR1 reads SNHLY; CDR2 reads FYNNEI. Trimming removed 7 bases at V and 2 bases at J, with 8 bases between. As DNA, the CDR3 is TGTGCCAGCAACCCGCATCAAGAGACCCAGTACTTC. Amino acid sequence: CASNPHQETQYF.

The chain employs TRBV5-1 and TRBJ1-1; a possible D gene is TRBD1 (6 bases). The ends were cut back, 7 bases at V and 4 bases at J, with 17 bases in the middle. Germline V gene lookup returns CDR1 SGHRS and CDR2 YFSETQ. This CDR3 region has 14 residues. CDR3: CASSPSGTSTEAFF. In nucleotides, the CDR3 is TGCGCCAGCTCCCCTTCCGGGACATCCACTGAAGCTTTCTTT.

The chain employs TRBV6-5 and TRBJ1-1, with TRBD1 matching over 7 bases. Germline CDR1 and CDR2: MNHEY and SVGAGI. Losses at the gene ends were 10 bases for V and 3 bases for J; bases not matched to a gene: 8. CDR3 length: 13 amino acids. The CDR3 nucleotides read TGTGCCAACACGACAGGGTTTTACACTGAAGCTTTCTTT. It encodes CANTTGFYTEAFF.